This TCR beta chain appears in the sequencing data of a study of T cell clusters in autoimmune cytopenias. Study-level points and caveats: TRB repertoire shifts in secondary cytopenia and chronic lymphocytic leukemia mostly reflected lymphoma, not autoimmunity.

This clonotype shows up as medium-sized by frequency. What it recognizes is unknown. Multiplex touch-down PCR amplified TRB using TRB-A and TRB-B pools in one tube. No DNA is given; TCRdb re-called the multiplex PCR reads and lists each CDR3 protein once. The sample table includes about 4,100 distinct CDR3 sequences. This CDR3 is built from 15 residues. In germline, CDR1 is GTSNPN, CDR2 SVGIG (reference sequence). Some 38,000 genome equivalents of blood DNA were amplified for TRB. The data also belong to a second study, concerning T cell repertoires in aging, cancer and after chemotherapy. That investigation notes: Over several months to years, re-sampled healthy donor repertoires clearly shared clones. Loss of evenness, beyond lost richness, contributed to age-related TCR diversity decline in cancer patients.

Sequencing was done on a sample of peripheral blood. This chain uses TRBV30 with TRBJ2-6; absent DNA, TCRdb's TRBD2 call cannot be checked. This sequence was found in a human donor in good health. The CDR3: CACPLTGSGANVLTF.